A selection of T cell receptor beta chains follows, all from one sample in a study of regulatory and conventional T cells in RAG deficiency. Clones were read by immunoSEQ multiplex PCR, and TCRdb kept only the in-frame ones, dropping some. The table shows about 30,000 clones, with approximately 90% occurring only once. These data also formed part of another study, on regulatory T cells.

What was sequenced was CD8+ T cells sorted from blood. The receptors stem from a human donor in good health. CDR3s include the opening cysteine and the closing phenylalanine or tryptophan. Fields, in order: clone size, D gene, V gene, J gene, CDR3 protein, CDR3 DNA. A D gene is named only where the DNA matches it firmly. Size is omitted from some rows. Given values are once, few, many or a class for expanded clones.

size: NA
D: TRBD1
V: TRBV5-4
J: TRBJ2-7
CDR3: CASSHLSGTGSDYEQYF
DNA: TGTGCCAGCAGCCACCTCTCCGGGACAGGATCGGACTACGAGCAGTACTTC

size: few
D: NA
V: TRBV7-9
J: TRBJ1-2
CDR3: CASSTRTDNYGYTF
DNA: TGTGCCAGCAGCACCCGGACAGACAACTATGGCTACACCTTC

size: NA
D: NA
V: TRBV19
J: TRBJ1-1
CDR3: CASSSYGGEDTEAFF
DNA: TGTGCCAGTAGCTCTTATGGGGGGGAGGACACTGAAGCTTTCTTT

size: NA
D: NA
V: TRBV7-8
J: TRBJ2-7
CDR3: CASSWEQGRVYEQYF
DNA: TGTGCCAGCAGCTGGGAACAGGGGAGGGTCTACGAGCAGTACTTC

size: NA
D: NA
V: TRBV27
J: TRBJ1-5
CDR3: CASSSKDGANQPQHF
DNA: TGTGCCAGCAGTTCGAAAGACGGTGCCAATCAGCCCCAGCATTTT

size: NA
D: TRBD1
V: TRBV19
J: TRBJ2-2
CDR3: CASSDLRDREYTGELFF
DNA: TGTGCCAGTAGTGACCTTAGGGACAGGGAGTACACCGGGGAGCTGTTTTTT

size: NA
D: TRBD1
V: TRBV5-6
J: TRBJ1-2
CDR3: CASSLGTGPDYTF
DNA: TGTGCCAGCAGCTTAGGGACAGGGCCAGACTACACCTTC

size: NA
D: TRBD1
V: TRBV11-3
J: TRBJ2-7
CDR3: CASSLRGTGVSYEQYF
DNA: TGTGCCAGCAGCCTCCGAGGGACAGGGGTCTCCTACGAGCAGTACTTC

size: NA
D: NA
V: TRBV27
J: TRBJ2-7
CDR3: CASSTVGTSASPYEQYF
DNA: TGTGCCAGCAGCACGGTTGGGACTTCAGCGTCTCCCTACGAGCAGTACTTC

size: NA
D: TRBD1
V: TRBV6-5
J: TRBJ1-2
CDR3: CASSSRGRRDYGYTF
DNA: TGTGCCAGCAGTTCCAGGGGGCGCCGTGACTATGGCTACACCTTC

size: few
D: TRBD1
V: TRBV19
J: TRBJ2-7
CDR3: CASSIGQVTYEQYF
DNA: TGTGCCAGTAGTATCGGACAGGTTACCTACGAGCAGTACTTC

size: NA
D: TRBD1
V: TRBV10-3
J: TRBJ1-2
CDR3: CAISEDRGLGGYTF
DNA: TGTGCCATCAGTGAGGACAGGGGGCTGGGTGGCTACACCTTC

size: NA
D: TRBD1
V: TRBV9
J: TRBJ2-5
CDR3: CASSVTGTGGQETQYF
DNA: TGTGCCAGCAGCGTGACCGGGACAGGGGGCCAGGAGACCCAGTACTTC

size: NA
D: NA
V: TRBV9
J: TRBJ2-3
CDR3: CASSARENTQYF
DNA: TGTGCCAGCAGCGCCCGGGAGAATACGCAGTATTTT

size: NA
D: NA
V: TRBV6-1
J: TRBJ1-2
CDR3: CASSEEVPQGIPYGYTF
DNA: TGTGCCAGCAGTGAGGAGGTGCCGCAGGGTATTCCCTATGGCTACACCTTC

size: NA
D: NA
V: TRBV28
J: TRBJ1-1
CDR3: CASRDTGTFNTEAFF
DNA: TGTGCCAGCAGAGATACCGGGACTTTCAACACTGAAGCTTTCTTT

size: few
D: TRBD2
V: TRBV7-9
J: TRBJ2-7
CDR3: CASSLGPGGSIGNEQYF
DNA: TGTGCCAGCAGCTTAGGCCCCGGCGGGAGTATTGGTAACGAGCAGTACTTC

size: NA
D: NA
V: TRBV6-1
J: TRBJ1-2
CDR3: CASSDRVSVYGYTF
DNA: TGTGCCAGCAGTGATCGGGTGTCGGTCTATGGCTACACCTTC

size: NA
D: TRBD2
V: TRBV12-5
J: TRBJ2-1
CDR3: CASGLAPPGLAGEQFF
DNA: TGTGCTAGTGGTTTGGCCCCCCCCGGACTAGCGGGAGAGCAGTTCTTC

size: NA
D: NA
V: TRBV7-9
J: TRBJ2-2
CDR3: CASSSNLATNTGELFF
DNA: TGTGCCAGCAGCTCCAACCTAGCGACGAACACCGGGGAGCTGTTTTTT

size: NA
D: TRBD1
V: TRBV19
J: TRBJ1-1
CDR3: CASSSGGRGSEAFF
DNA: TGTGCCAGTAGCTCGGGGGGCAGGGGGTCCGAAGCTTTCTTT

size: NA
D: NA
V: TRBV5-1
J: TRBJ2-7
CDR3: CASSLAGEQYF
DNA: TGCGCCAGCAGCTTGGCAGGAGAGCAGTACTTC

size: NA
D: NA
V: TRBV21-1
J: TRBJ2-7
CDR3: CASVSYEQYF
DNA: TGTGCCAGTGTATCATACGAGCAGTACTTC

size: NA
D: NA
V: TRBV11-3
J: TRBJ2-1
CDR3: CASGPVAASSYNEQFF
DNA: TGTGCCAGTGGACCGGTAGCGGCTAGCTCCTACAATGAGCAGTTCTTC

size: once
D: NA
V: TRBV27
J: TRBJ1-5
CDR3: CASSLQGFNQPQHF
DNA: TGTGCCAGCAGTCTCCAGGGCTTCAATCAGCCCCAGCATTTT

size: NA
D: TRBD1
V: TRBV6-5
J: TRBJ1-5
CDR3: CASSTGTGYQPQHF
DNA: TGTGCCAGCAGCACCGGGACAGGTTATCAGCCCCAGCATTTT

size: NA
D: TRBD1
V: TRBV19
J: TRBJ1-1
CDR3: CASSASGTGAFF
DNA: TGTGCCAGTAGTGCCAGCGGGACAGGAGCTTTCTTT

size: NA
D: NA
V: TRBV13
J: TRBJ1-3
CDR3: CASSRSGNTIYF
DNA: TGTGCCAGCAGCCGCTCTGGAAACACCATATATTTT

size: NA
D: TRBD1
V: TRBV9
J: TRBJ1-2
CDR3: CASSATDRDHYGYTF
DNA: TGTGCCAGCAGCGCAACCGACAGGGATCACTATGGCTACACCTTC

size: few
D: NA
V: TRBV21-1
J: TRBJ1-1
CDR3: CASSTPGPVNTEAFF
DNA: TGTGCCAGCAGCACGCCGGGCCCGGTGAACACTGAAGCTTTCTTT

size: NA
D: TRBD1
V: TRBV19
J: TRBJ1-4
CDR3: CASSRDRVVATNEKLFF
DNA: TGTGCCAGTAGTCGGGACAGGGTAGTTGCAACTAATGAAAAACTGTTTTTT

size: NA
D: NA
V: TRBV30
J: TRBJ2-7
CDR3: CAWSAPYYEQYF
DNA: TGTGCCTGGAGTGCCCCTTACTACGAGCAGTACTTC

size: NA
D: NA
V: TRBV19
J: TRBJ2-3
CDR3: CASSQGLSTDTQYF
DNA: TGTGCCAGTAGTCAGGGGTTGAGCACAGATACGCAGTATTTT

size: NA
D: NA
V: TRBV5-6
J: TRBJ1-4
CDR3: CASSLDRFATNEKLFF
DNA: TGTGCCAGCAGCTTGGACAGGTTTGCAACTAATGAAAAACTGTTTTTT

size: NA
D: NA
V: TRBV5-6
J: TRBJ2-4
CDR3: CASSKDEALGNIQYF
DNA: TGTGCCAGCAGCAAGGACGAAGCTCTTGGGAACATTCAGTACTTC

size: NA
D: TRBD1
V: TRBV27
J: TRBJ2-6
CDR3: CASSLLGTGGTNVLTF
DNA: TGTGCCAGCAGTTTACTGGGGACAGGGGGAACCAACGTCCTGACTTTC

size: NA
D: TRBD1
V: TRBV5-5
J: TRBJ1-2
CDR3: CASSFNPGQGLIGGYTF
DNA: TGTGCCAGCAGCTTCAACCCGGGACAGGGATTGATTGGTGGCTACACCTTC

size: NA
D: TRBD1
V: TRBV5-6
J: TRBJ2-7
CDR3: CASSSGTATYEQYF
DNA: TGTGCCAGCAGCTCCGGGACAGCGACCTACGAGCAGTACTTC

size: NA
D: NA
V: TRBV9
J: TRBJ1-4
CDR3: CASSVNPSRNSNNEKLFF
DNA: TGTGCCAGCAGCGTGAATCCCTCGAGGAACAGTAATAATGAAAAACTGTTTTTT

size: NA
D: NA
V: TRBV7-8
J: TRBJ1-3
CDR3: CASSLPRTGEESGNTIYF
DNA: TGTGCCAGCAGCTTACCCCGGACGGGGGAAGAGTCTGGAAACACCATATATTTT

size: NA
D: NA
V: TRBV5-1
J: TRBJ2-2
CDR3: CASSLVGMQGRNTGELFF
DNA: TGCGCCAGCAGCTTGGTGGGGATGCAGGGTCGGAACACCGGGGAGCTGTTTTTT

size: NA
D: TRBD1
V: TRBV5-8
J: TRBJ2-7
CDR3: CACSQVGGDYEQYF
DNA: TGTGCCTGTTCCCAAGTAGGGGGCGACTACGAGCAGTACTTC

size: NA
D: TRBD1
V: TRBV2
J: TRBJ1-1
CDR3: CAGQGTEAFF
DNA: TGTGCCGGACAGGGTACTGAAGCTTTCTTT

size: NA
D: TRBD2
V: TRBV7-9
J: TRBJ2-1
CDR3: CASSSSSGGSDNEQFF
DNA: TGTGCCAGCAGCTCCTCGAGCGGGGGCTCTGACAATGAGCAGTTCTTC

size: NA
D: TRBD2
V: TRBV30
J: TRBJ2-3
CDR3: CAWSSSPGTSGTDTQYF
DNA: TGTGCCTGGAGTTCGTCACCTGGGACTAGCGGCACAGATACGCAGTATTTT

size: NA
D: TRBD2
V: TRBV9
J: TRBJ2-1
CDR3: CASSGTSGGAGEQFF
DNA: TGTGCCAGCAGCGGAACTAGCGGGGGGGCAGGTGAGCAGTTCTTC

size: NA
D: NA
V: TRBV10-3
J: TRBJ2-2
CDR3: CAISGGGNTGELFF
DNA: TGTGCCATCAGTGGCGGTGGGAACACCGGGGAGCTGTTTTTT

size: NA
D: NA
V: TRBV6-1
J: TRBJ1-5
CDR3: CASRGSINDNQPQHF
DNA: TGTGCCAGCAGGGGATCGATTAACGACAATCAGCCCCAGCATTTT

size: NA
D: NA
V: TRBV27
J: TRBJ2-7
CDR3: CASSPGHYYEQYF
DNA: TGTGCCAGCAGTCCAGGACACTACTACGAGCAGTACTTC

size: NA
D: TRBD2
V: TRBV5-8
J: TRBJ2-1
CDR3: CASLPRGGRNEQFF
DNA: TGTGCCAGTCTCCCCCGGGGGGGGAGGAATGAGCAGTTCTTC

size: NA
D: NA
V: TRBV28
J: TRBJ2-5
CDR3: CASSLPPRSETQYF
DNA: TGTGCCAGCAGTTTACCGCCGCGTTCGGAGACCCAGTACTTC

size: NA
D: NA
V: TRBV19
J: TRBJ1-1
CDR3: CASTSTREVTEAFF
DNA: TGTGCCAGTACCTCGACCAGGGAGGTCACTGAAGCTTTCTTT

size: NA
D: NA
V: TRBV14
J: TRBJ2-2
CDR3: CASSQDRAETGELFF
DNA: TGTGCCAGCAGCCAAGATAGGGCAGAAACCGGGGAGCTGTTTTTT

size: NA
D: TRBD2
V: TRBV6-5
J: TRBJ2-7
CDR3: CATSGSGGPEQYF
DNA: TGTGCCACCTCGGGTAGCGGGGGGCCCGAGCAGTACTTC

size: NA
D: NA
V: TRBV27
J: TRBJ1-5
CDR3: CASSLSSNQPQHF
DNA: TGTGCCAGCAGTCTAAGTAGCAATCAGCCCCAGCATTTT

size: NA
D: NA
V: TRBV30
J: TRBJ1-1
CDR3: CAWSVMNTEAFF
DNA: TGTGCCTGGAGTGTAATGAACACTGAAGCTTTCTTT

size: NA
D: NA
V: TRBV4-2
J: TRBJ1-1
CDR3: CASSQDSLRVGTEAFF
DNA: TGTGCCAGCAGCCAAGATAGCTTGCGGGTGGGCACTGAAGCTTTCTTT

size: NA
D: TRBD2
V: TRBV25-1
J: TRBJ2-5
CDR3: CASGTSGQETQYF
DNA: TGTGCCAGCGGAACTAGCGGCCAAGAGACCCAGTACTTC

size: NA
D: TRBD2
V: TRBV7-9
J: TRBJ2-1
CDR3: CASSPVGAGFDNEQFF
DNA: TGTGCCAGCAGCCCAGTGGGAGCGGGATTCGACAATGAGCAGTTCTTC

size: NA
D: NA
V: TRBV19
J: TRBJ1-1
CDR3: CASGKDNTEAFF
DNA: TGTGCCAGCGGGAAAGATAACACTGAAGCTTTCTTT